This T cell receptor (beta chain) comes out of a study of T-cell memory formation after mild COVID-19. Regarding the study as a whole: Some responding clones appeared in pre-infection memory, suggesting cross-reactive memory joined.

This clonotype was seen only a few times. Its antigen is currently unknown. TCRdb re-derived calls from the 5' RACE reads in MiXCR, one entry per CDR3 protein. The sample lists roughly 620,000 distinct CDR3 sequences; about a sixth were seen once. Germline V gene sequence: CDR1 MNHNY, CDR2 SVGAGI (reference sequence). CDR3 length equals 15 residues. Trimming shortened V by 9 bases and J by 0 bases, and 17 bases separated the two germline ends. The material sequenced was PBMCs or a T cell subset sorted from them (not recorded which). This sequence originates from an adult woman who had mild COVID-19 (a few samples of this study predate the infection). Cell type and time point are not known. J is TRBJ1-1 and V is TRBV6-6; TRBD1 is a possible D gene (5 bases). The CDR3 here is CASLGGTALNTEAFF. CDR3 DNA sequence: TGTGCCAGTCTGGGAGGGACGGCTCTGAACACTGAAGCTTTCTTT.